This passage covers 3 T cell receptor beta chains from one sample sequenced in a study of response to subunit inactivated influenza vaccine. TCRdb analysed the RT-PCR reads with MiXCR anew, one entry per CDR3 protein. Here the sample spans 500,000 to 600,000 distinct CDR3 sequences, approximately 10% being singletons. The data were also submitted as part of a second study, on T cells expressing NK-cell markers. Per that study: For TCR beta, cDNA was produced by 5'RACE template switching with UMIs.

Sequencing was performed on PBMCs from blood, taken on the day of vaccination. The receptors come from a man aged 45-60 years who received an inactivated influenza vaccine.

This clonotype was counted only a few times. This chain uses TRBV20-1 with TRBJ2-7; the D is unclear. V lost 3 bases to trimming and J lost 5 bases, with 8 bases between them. Germline V gene sequence: CDR1 DFQATT, CDR2 SNEGSKA (reference sequence). The CDR3 contains 11 residues. CDR3 residues: CSARVLDEQYF. CDR3 coding DNA: TGCAGTGCTAGGGTCCTGGACGAGCAGTACTTC.

Many counts were recorded for this clonotype. V is TRBV24-1 and J is TRBJ1-1, with 8 bases matching TRBD1. Losses at the gene ends were 3 bases for V and 6 bases for J; bases not matched to a gene: 2. Germline V gives CDR1 KGHDR, CDR2 SFDVKD. The CDR3 is made up of 13 amino acids. DNA of the CDR3: TGTGCCACCAGTGATACCAGGGGGCCTGAAGCTTTCTTT. It yields the protein CATSDTRGPEAFF.

Ten or more counts support this clonotype. J is TRBJ2-5 and V is TRBV6-1, with TRBD2 matching over 15 bases. V lost 5 bases and J lost 4; bases outside the gene matches: 2. The CDR3 totals 15 residues. Germline V gene data show CDR1 as MNHNS and CDR2 as SASEGT. CDR3 in DNA: TGTGCCAGCAGTCGGACTAGCGGGAGGGGAGAGACCCAGTACTTC. Amino acids: CASSRTSGRGETQYF.